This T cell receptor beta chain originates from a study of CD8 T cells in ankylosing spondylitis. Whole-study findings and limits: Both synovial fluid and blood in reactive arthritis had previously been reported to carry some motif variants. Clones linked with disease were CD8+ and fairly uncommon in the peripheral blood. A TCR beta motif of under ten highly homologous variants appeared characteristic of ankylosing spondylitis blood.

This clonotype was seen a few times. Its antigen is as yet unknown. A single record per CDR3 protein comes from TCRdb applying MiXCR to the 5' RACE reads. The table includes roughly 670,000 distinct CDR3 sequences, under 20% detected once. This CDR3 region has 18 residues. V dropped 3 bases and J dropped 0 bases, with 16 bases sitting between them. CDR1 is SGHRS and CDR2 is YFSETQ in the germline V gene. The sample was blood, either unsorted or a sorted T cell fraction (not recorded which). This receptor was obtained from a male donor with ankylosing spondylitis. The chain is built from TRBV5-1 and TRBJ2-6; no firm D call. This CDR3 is CASSSVGSTDSGANVLTF. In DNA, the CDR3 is TGCGCCAGCAGCTCGGTAGGCAGTACCGACTCTGGGGCCAACGTCCTGACTTTC.